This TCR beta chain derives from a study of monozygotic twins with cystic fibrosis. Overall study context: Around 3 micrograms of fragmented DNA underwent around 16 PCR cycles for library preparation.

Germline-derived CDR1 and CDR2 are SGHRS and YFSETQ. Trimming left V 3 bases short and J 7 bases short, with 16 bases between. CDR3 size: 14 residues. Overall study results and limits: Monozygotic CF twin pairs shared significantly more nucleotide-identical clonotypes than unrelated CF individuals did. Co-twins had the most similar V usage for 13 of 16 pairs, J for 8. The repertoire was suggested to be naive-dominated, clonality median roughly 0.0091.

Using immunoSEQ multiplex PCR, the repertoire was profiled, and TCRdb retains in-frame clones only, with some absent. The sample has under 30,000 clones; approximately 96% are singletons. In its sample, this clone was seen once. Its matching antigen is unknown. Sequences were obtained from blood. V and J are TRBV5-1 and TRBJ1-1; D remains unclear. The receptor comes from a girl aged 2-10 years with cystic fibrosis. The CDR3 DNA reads TGCGCCAGCAGCTCCTCGGACGGATATAGTGAAGCTTTCTTT. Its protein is CASSSSDGYSEAFF. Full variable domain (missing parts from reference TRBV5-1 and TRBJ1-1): KAGVTQTPRYLIKTRGQQVTLSCSPISGHRSVSWYQQTPGQGLQFLFEYFSETQRNKGNFPGRFSGRQFSNSRSEMNVSTLELGDSALYLCASSSSDGYSEAFFGQGTRLTVV.